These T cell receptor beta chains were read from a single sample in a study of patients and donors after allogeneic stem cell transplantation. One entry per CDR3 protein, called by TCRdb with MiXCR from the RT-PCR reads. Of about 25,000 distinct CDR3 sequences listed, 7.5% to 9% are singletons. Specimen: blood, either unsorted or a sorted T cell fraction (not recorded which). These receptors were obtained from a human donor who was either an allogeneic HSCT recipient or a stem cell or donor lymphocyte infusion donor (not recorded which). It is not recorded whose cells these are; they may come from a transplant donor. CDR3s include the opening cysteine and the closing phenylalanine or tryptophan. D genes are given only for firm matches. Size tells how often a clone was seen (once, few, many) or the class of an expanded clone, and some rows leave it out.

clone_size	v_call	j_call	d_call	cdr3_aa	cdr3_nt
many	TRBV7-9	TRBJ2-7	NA	CASSFLTGSYEQYF	TGTGCCAGCAGCTTTCTTACAGGGTCTTACGAGCAGTACTTC
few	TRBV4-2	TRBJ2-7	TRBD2	CASSQGSGGYEQYF	TGTGCCAGCAGCCAAGGATCGGGAGGTTACGAGCAGTACTTC
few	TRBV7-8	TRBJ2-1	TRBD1	CASSPQRTGNEQFF	TGTGCCAGCAGCCCCCAACGGACAGGGAATGAGCAGTTCTTC
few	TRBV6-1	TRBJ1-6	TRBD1	CASSEAFGQASNSPLHF	TGTGCCAGCAGTGAGGCCTTCGGACAGGCGAGTAATTCACCCCTCCACTTT
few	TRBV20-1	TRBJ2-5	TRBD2	CSAREASGNPPGETQYF	TGCAGTGCTAGAGAGGCCAGCGGGAATCCACCGGGAGAGACCCAGTACTTC
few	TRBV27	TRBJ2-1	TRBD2	CASGSSGRQFF	TGTGCCAGCGGATCTAGCGGGAGACAGTTCTTC
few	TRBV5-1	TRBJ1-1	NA	CASSLGGLRTEAFF	TGCGCCAGCAGCTTGGGGGGTCTTCGGACTGAAGCTTTCTTT
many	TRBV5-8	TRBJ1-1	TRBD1	CASSVPRADRKAFF	TGTGCCAGCAGCGTCCCCCGGGCGGACAGGAAGGCTTTCTTT
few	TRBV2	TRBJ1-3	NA	CASSDQGARGGGNTIYF	TGTGCCAGCAGTGACCAAGGGGCACGGGGTGGTGGAAACACCATATATTTT
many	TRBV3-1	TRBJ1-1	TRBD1	CASSPPGQGKTEAFF	TGTGCCAGCAGCCCACCGGGACAGGGCAAGACTGAAGCTTTCTTT
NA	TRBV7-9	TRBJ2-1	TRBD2	CASSSGLAAYNEQFF	TGTGCCAGCAGCTCCGGACTAGCCGCCTACAATGAGCAGTTCTTC
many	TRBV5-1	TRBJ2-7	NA	CASSLTVNSYEQYF	TGCGCCAGCAGCTTGACCGTAAACTCCTACGAGCAGTACTTC
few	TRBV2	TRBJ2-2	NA	CASSPISGAWGTGELFF	TGTGCCAGCAGTCCGATTTCGGGAGCCTGGGGCACCGGGGAGCTGTTTTTT
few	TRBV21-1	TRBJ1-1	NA	CAIGGRGAPEAFF	TGTGCCATAGGGGGCAGGGGGGCCCCTGAAGCTTTCTTT
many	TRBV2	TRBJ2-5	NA	CASNQGEVQETQYF	TGTGCCAGCAATCAGGGGGAGGTACAAGAGACCCAGTACTTC
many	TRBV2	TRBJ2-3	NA	CASSEALGEWGTDTQYF	TGTGCCAGCAGTGAAGCACTCGGAGAGTGGGGCACAGATACGCAGTATTTT
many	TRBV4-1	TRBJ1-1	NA	CASSQALRNTEAFF	TGCGCCAGCAGCCAGGCACTCAGGAACACTGAAGCTTTCTTT
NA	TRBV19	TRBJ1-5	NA	CASSTTKNQPQHF	TGTGCCAGTAGTACAACGAAGAATCAGCCCCAGCATTTT
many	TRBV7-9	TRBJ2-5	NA	CASSSIAASVSQYF	TGTGCCAGCAGTTCTATAGCGGCCTCGGTGTCCCAGTACTTC
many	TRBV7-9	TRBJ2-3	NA	CASSLGLALTDTQYF	TGTGCCAGCAGCTTAGGCCTAGCGCTAACAGATACGCAGTATTTT
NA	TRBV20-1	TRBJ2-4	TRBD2	CSARQAGGPGGEYF	TGCAGTGCTAGGCAAGCGGGGGGCCCAGGGGGGGAGTACTTC
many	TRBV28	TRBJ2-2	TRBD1	CASSLWTGKNTGELFF	TGTGCCAGCAGTTTATGGACAGGGAAGAACACCGGGGAGCTGTTTTTT